This T cell receptor beta chain was sequenced for a study of cytomegalovirus exposure and HLA in healthy donors. Looked up from germline, CDR1 is SGHDT and CDR2 is YYEEEE. The CDR3 is made up of 15 amino acids. V lost 4 bases, J lost 3 bases, and 13 bases lay in between. Primers included in the PCR were 60 Vbeta and 13 Jbeta primers. Here immunoSEQ multiplex PCR was the method, and the copy in TCRdb shows in-frame clones only, minus some. The data show fewer than 200,000 clones, approximately 81% seen once. Whereas donors were nominally healthy upon sampling, unrecorded immune exposures were probable.

The sequence came from a woman aged 25 to 45 in good health and CMV-seronegative. Material for sequencing was PBMCs. V and J are TRBV5-6 and TRBJ1-4; no firm D call. The CDR3 region has the DNA TGTGCCAGCAGCGGACCGGACGGGGCTAATGAAAAACTGTTTTTT. As protein: CASSGPDGANEKLFF. The full variable domain, in which reference TRBV5-6 and TRBJ1-4 provide the parts outside the CDR3, is DAGVTQSPTHLIKTRGQQVTLRCSPKSGHDTVSWYQQALGQGPQFIFQYYEEEERQRGNFPDRFSGHQFPNYSSELNVNALLLGDSALYLCASSGPDGANEKLFFGSGTQLSVL.